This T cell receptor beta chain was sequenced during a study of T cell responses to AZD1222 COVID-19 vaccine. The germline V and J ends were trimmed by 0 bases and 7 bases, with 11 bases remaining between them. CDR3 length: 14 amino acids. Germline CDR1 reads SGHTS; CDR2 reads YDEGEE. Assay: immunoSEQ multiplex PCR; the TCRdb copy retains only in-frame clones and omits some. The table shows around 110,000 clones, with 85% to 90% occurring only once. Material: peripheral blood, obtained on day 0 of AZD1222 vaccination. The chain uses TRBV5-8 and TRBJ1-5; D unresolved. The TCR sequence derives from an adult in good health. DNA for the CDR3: TGTGCCAGCAGCTTGGCGGGGAGTGGGCAGCCCCAGCATTTT. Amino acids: CASSLAGSGQPQHF. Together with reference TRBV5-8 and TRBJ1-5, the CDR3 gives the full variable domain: EAGVTQSPTHLIKTRGQQATLRCSPISGHTSVYWYQQALGLGLQFLLWYDEGEERNRGNFPPRFSGRQFPNYSSELNVNALELEDSALYLCASSLAGSGQPQHFGDGTRLSIL.